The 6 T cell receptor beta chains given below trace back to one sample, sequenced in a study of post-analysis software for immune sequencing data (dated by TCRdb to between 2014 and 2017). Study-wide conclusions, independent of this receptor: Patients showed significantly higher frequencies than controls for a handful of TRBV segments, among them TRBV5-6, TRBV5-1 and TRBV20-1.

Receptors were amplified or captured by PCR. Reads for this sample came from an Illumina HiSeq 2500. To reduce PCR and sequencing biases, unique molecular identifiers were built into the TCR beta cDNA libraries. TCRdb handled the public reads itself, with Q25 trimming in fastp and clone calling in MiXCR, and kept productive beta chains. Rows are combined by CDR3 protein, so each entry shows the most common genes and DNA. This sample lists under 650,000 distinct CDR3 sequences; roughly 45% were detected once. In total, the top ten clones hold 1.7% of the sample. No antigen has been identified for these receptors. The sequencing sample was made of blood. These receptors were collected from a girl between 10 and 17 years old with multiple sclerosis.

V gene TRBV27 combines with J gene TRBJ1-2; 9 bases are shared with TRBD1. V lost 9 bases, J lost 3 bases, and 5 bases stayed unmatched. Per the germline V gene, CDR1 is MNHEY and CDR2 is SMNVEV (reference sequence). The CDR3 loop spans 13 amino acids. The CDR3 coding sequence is TGTGCCAGTGGCCGGGACAGGGACTATGGCTACACCTTC. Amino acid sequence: CASGRDRDYGYTF.

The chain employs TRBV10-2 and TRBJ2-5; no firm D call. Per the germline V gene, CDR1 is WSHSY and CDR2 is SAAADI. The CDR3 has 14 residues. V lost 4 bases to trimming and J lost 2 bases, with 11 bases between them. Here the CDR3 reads CASSGLTAQETQYF. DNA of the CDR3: TGCGCCAGCAGTGGGCTGACTGCGCAAGAGACCCAGTACTTC.

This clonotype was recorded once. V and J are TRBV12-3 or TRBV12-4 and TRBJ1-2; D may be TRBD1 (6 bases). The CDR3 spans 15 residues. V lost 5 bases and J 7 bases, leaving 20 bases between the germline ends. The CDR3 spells CASSALGGWLFGYTF. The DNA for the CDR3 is TGTGCCAGCAGTGCGCTAGGGGGTTGGTTGTTTGGCTACACCTTC.

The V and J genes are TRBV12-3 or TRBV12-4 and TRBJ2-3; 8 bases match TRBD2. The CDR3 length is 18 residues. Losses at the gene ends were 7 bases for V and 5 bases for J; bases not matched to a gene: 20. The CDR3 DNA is TGTGCCAGCAACACCGAAAAGATAGAGGCGGGGGGAAGAGATACGCAGTATTTT. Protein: CASNTEKIEAGGRDTQYF.

CDR3 nucleotide sequence: TGTGCCAGCAGTGATGGGGTGGCGGAGACCCAGTACTTC. Its protein product is CASSDGVAETQYF. V is TRBV6-1 and J is TRBJ2-7, with no clear D. TRBJ2-5 explains the end of the DNA better; the J call may be wrong. The CDR3 spans 13 residues. Looked up from germline, CDR1 is MNHNS and CDR2 is SASEGT.

CDR3 in amino acids: CASSGGAGETQYF. As DNA, the CDR3 is TGTGCCAGCAGCGGAGGGGCGGGGGAGACCCAGTACTTC. The V and J genes are TRBV9 and TRBJ2-5, with D possibly being TRBD2 (6 bases). The CDR3 runs 13 residues. From germline, CDR1 is SGDLS and CDR2 YYNGEE. Trimming shortened V by 3 bases and J by 5 bases, and 11 bases separated the two germline ends.